This passage covers 23 T cell receptor beta chains from one sample sequenced in a study of T cells in Graves' hyperthyroidism and ophthalmopathy. RNA transcripts provided the source from which TCR beta CDR3 regions were amplified. HTBI primers drove first-round RT-PCR of the TCR CDR3. TCRdb redid the calling of the multiplex PCR reads with MiXCR, one entry per CDR3 protein. The sample carries some 270,000 distinct CDR3 sequences, approximately 25% recorded once. Sequencing was carried out using blood. The receptors come from a woman aged 40 to 49 with Graves' ophthalmopathy.

There are many counts of this clonotype. The chain carries TRBV7-2 and TRBJ2-4; D is uncertain. V was shortened by 3 bases and J by 0 bases, with 6 bases between the two germline ends. The length of the CDR3 is 14 residues. The germline CDR1 and CDR2 sequences are SGHTA and FQGNSA. In nucleotides, the CDR3 is TGTGCCAGCAGCTTTGGGTCAGCCAAAAACATTCAGTACTTC. Amino acid sequence: CASSFGSAKNIQYF.

This clonotype came up once. The chain couples TRBV28 to TRBJ1-2; maybe TRBD1 (6 bases). In germline, CDR1 is MDHEN, CDR2 SYDVKM. The V end was cut by 2 bases, the J end by 3 bases, with 13 bases between. The CDR3 is 15 residues long. CDR3 loop: CASSLDEGEDYGYTF. CDR3 in DNA: TGTGCCAGCAGTTTAGACGAGGGGGAGGACTATGGCTACACCTTC.

This clonotype was seen many times. The chain recombines TRBV5-1 with TRBJ2-2; D not certain. CDR1 is SGHRS, CDR2 YFSETQ, per germline. V lost 1 base, J lost 4 bases, and 5 bases lay in between. The CDR3 has 13 residues. The CDR3 DNA sequence: TGCGCCAGCAGCTTGTTCCGCACCGGGGAGCTGTTTTTT. Its translation: CASSLFRTGELFF.

The V gene is TRBV12-3 or TRBV12-4, the J gene TRBJ1-1; D is uncertain. Deletions cut 4 bases from V and 6 bases from J, with 12 bases between. The CDR3 length is 13 residues. CDR3 DNA sequence: TGTGCCAGCAGTTCGATGGCCCTACCTGAAGCTTTCTTT. Amino acid sequence: CASSSMALPEAFF.

The chain couples TRBV6-5 to TRBJ2-5; the D gene could be TRBD1 or TRBD2 (5 bases each). Trimming removed 5 bases from V and 2 bases from J, with 15 bases in between. Looked up from germline, CDR1 is MNHEY and CDR2 is SVGAGI. The length of the CDR3 is 15 residues. The CDR3 region has the DNA TGTGCCAGCAGTCACTATGGGGGTGAACAAGAGACCCAGTACTTC. This codes for CASSHYGGEQETQYF.

This clonotype was seen ten or more times. This chain joins TRBV7-8 and TRBJ1-6; 7 nucleotides match TRBD1. This CDR3 has 18 amino acids. Trimming cost V 5 bases and J 5 bases; bases outside gene matches: 15. Per the germline V gene, CDR1 is SGHVS and CDR2 is FQNEAQ. The CDR3 sequence: CASSRQGGSATDNSPLHF. CDR3 bases: TGTGCCAGCAGCCGACAGGGCGGCTCGGCTACGGATAATTCACCCCTCCACTTT.

This clonotype was observed at least ten times. J is TRBJ2-7 and V is TRBV6-5, with TRBD2 identical over 10 bases. Trimming took 8 bases from V and 11 from J; bases not matched to a gene: 9. The CDR3 runs 12 residues. The V gene's germline CDR1 is MNHEY and CDR2 SVGAGI. In DNA form, the CDR3 reads TGTGCCAGCGGGGGCGATAGCGGGAGGAAGTACTTC. As protein: CASGGDSGRKYF.

Many counts were recorded for this clonotype. J is TRBJ2-5 and V is TRBV9, with TRBD2 matching 7 bases. Germline loops: CDR1 SGDLS, CDR2 YYNGEE. This CDR3 contains 14 residues. Germline trimming cut 0 bases from V and 9 bases from J; bases unmatched to any gene: 8. The CDR3, as DNA: TGTGCCAGCAGCGTAGAGGTGGGAGGGCCGTCCCAGTACTTC. Protein sequence: CASSVEVGGPSQYF.

This clonotype was counted many times. The chain is built from TRBV30 and TRBJ1-1; 8 bases are shared with TRBD1. The ends lost 3 bases at V and 1 base at J; junction bases unmatched: 4. The CDR3 covers 14 residues. Germline lookup yields CDR1 GTSNPN and CDR2 SVGIG (reference sequence). CDR3 coding DNA: TGTGCCTGGAGCGCCGGGACAGGGAACACTGAAGCTTTCTTT. Translation gives CAWSAGTGNTEAFF.

This clonotype was detected ten times or more. The V and J genes are TRBV6-1 and TRBJ1-2; 7 positions agree with TRBD1. The germline gives CDR1 MNHNS, CDR2 SASEGT. V gave up 4 bases and J gave up 0 bases; unmatched junction bases: 5. The CDR3 consists of 15 residues. The CDR3 here is CASSALGQANYGYTF. In DNA, the CDR3 is TGTGCCAGCAGTGCGCTCGGACAGGCTAACTATGGCTACACCTTC.

DNA for the CDR3: TGCAGTGCTTATAGCGGGAGCGTCGGGGAGCTGTTTTTT. Translating it yields CSAYSGSVGELFF. The rearrangement links TRBV20-1 to TRBJ2-2; TRBD2 agrees at 9 bases. J gave up 7 bases and V 5 bases, and 5 bases lay outside the gene matches. From germline, CDR1 is DFQATT and CDR2 SNEGSKA (reference sequence). This CDR3 contains 13 residues.

This clonotype was seen a handful of times. The rearrangement links TRBV10-3 to TRBJ2-7; no clear D. This CDR3 has 14 amino acids. V shed 7 bases and J shed 0 bases, with 13 bases lying between them. Germline V CDR1 and CDR2: ENHRY, SYGVKD. CDR3 nucleotide sequence: TGTGCCATCACCATATCTCCGATCTCCTACGAGCAGTACTTC. The encoded protein is CAITISPISYEQYF.

The V gene is TRBV7-8, the J gene TRBJ2-5, with D tentatively TRBD1 (5 bases). Per germline, CDR1 SGHVS and CDR2 FQNEAQ. The CDR3 covers 16 residues. The V gene lost 5 bases and the J gene lost 5 bases, with 21 bases spanning the gap. The CDR3 loop is CASSPELTPPGETQYF. In nucleotides, the CDR3 is TGTGCCAGCAGCCCGGAACTAACGCCTCCAGGGGAGACCCAGTACTTC.

This clonotype was seen many times. The rearrangement uses TRBV7-6 and TRBJ2-7, with 7 bases aligning to TRBD2. The V and J ends lost 5 bases and 3 bases, in that order; junction bases with no gene match: 4. Germline V gene sequence: CDR1 SGHVS, CDR2 FNYEAQ. The CDR3 covers 13 residues. Written as DNA, the CDR3 is TGTGCCAGCAGCCATGAGCGGGGCTACGAGCAGTACTTC. This codes for CASSHERGYEQYF.

In this sample, this clonotype turned up many times. The chain links TRBV5-1 to TRBJ2-7; TRBD2 matches 13 bases. The CDR3 covers 17 residues. The V segment lost 0 bases and the J segment 2 bases; nucleotides outside the gene matches: 5. Germline values: CDR1 SGHRS, CDR2 YFSETQ. For the CDR3, the DNA is TGCGCCAGCAGCTTGGCAACCGGGACTAGCGGGGCCTACGAGCAGTACTTC. Translation gives CASSLATGTSGAYEQYF.

The chain uses TRBV30 and TRBJ1-1; unclear D gene. Germline lookup yields CDR1 GTSNPN and CDR2 SVGIG (reference sequence). Trimming pared 0 bases from V and 0 bases from J, leaving 14 bases between. The CDR3 runs 16 residues. The CDR3 DNA follows: TGTGCCTGGAGTGTACGGTCTGGGCATTTGAACACTGAAGCTTTCTTT. The encoded protein is CAWSVRSGHLNTEAFF.

This clonotype showed up just a few times. The chain has TRBV6-1 and TRBJ1-2; the D gene is possibly TRBD1 (5 bases). CDR1 is MNHNS, CDR2 SASEGT, per germline. Trimming removed 10 bases from V and 4 bases from J, with 16 bases in between. CDR3 length equals 13 residues. The CDR3 is CATTAFFSYGYTF. The CDR3 nucleotides read TGTGCCACGACAGCATTTTTTAGCTATGGCTACACCTTC.

This clonotype came up many times. The CDR3 reads CASSFLSAGRGVGGYTF. The CDR3 DNA reads as TGTGCCAGCAGTTTTCTTTCAGCGGGTCGGGGGGTGGGTGGCTACACCTTC. The rearrangement uses TRBV12-3 or TRBV12-4 and TRBJ1-2, with D possibly being TRBD1 (5 bases). Between the trimmed V and J ends, which lost 3 bases and 7 bases, there was a span of 24 bases. The CDR3 is 17 residues long.

This clonotype was detected many times. V gene TRBV12-3 or TRBV12-4 combines with J gene TRBJ1-3, with D perhaps matching TRBD1 (5 bases). This CDR3 region has 14 residues. Trimming stripped 4 bases from V and 0 bases from J, with 7 bases between. The CDR3 reads CASSSQGSGNTIYF. The CDR3 DNA reads TGTGCCAGCAGTTCGCAGGGCTCTGGAAACACCATATATTTT.

In its sample, this clonotype was seen many times. This chain uses TRBV7-2 with TRBJ2-5; D is ambiguous. Between the trimmed V and J ends, which lost 1 base and 3 bases, there was a span of 9 bases. Germline CDR1 reads SGHTA; CDR2 reads FQGNSA. This CDR3 contains 14 residues. The CDR3 loop reads CASSLGRSKETQYF. CDR3 in DNA: TGTGCCAGCAGCTTAGGGCGAAGTAAAGAGACCCAGTACTTC.

There are many counts of this clonotype. The chain recombines TRBV10-1 with TRBJ2-7; D is ambiguous. V lost 0 bases and J lost 2, with 8 bases in between. The germline V gene has CDR1 WNHNN and CDR2 SYGVQD (reference sequence). CDR3 length: 14 amino acids. The CDR3 DNA follows: TGCGCCAGCAGTGAGTCCTTAACCCCCTACGAGCAGTACTTC. Translated: CASSESLTPYEQYF.

This clonotype came up many times. The chain carries TRBV28 and TRBJ2-5; tentatively, D is TRBD1 or TRBD2 (7 bases each). Deletions cut 6 bases from V and 2 bases from J, with 16 bases between. Germline V gives CDR1 MDHEN, CDR2 SYDVKM. The CDR3 extends over 15 amino acids. CDR3 protein: CASRSPQGGQETQYF. The DNA of the CDR3 is TGTGCCAGCAGATCCCCCCAGGGGGGGCAAGAGACCCAGTACTTC. The full variable domain, completed using reference TRBV28 and TRBJ2-5, is DVKVTQSSRYLVKRTGEKVFLECVQDMDHENMFWYRQDPGLGLRLIYFSYDVKMKEKGDIPEGYSVSREKKERFSLILESASTNQTSMYLCASRSPQGGQETQYFGPGTRLLVL.

Ten or more counts support this clonotype. The gene calls are TRBV10-3 and TRBJ1-5, with D unresolved. V lost 5 bases, J lost 5 bases, and 16 bases lay in between. The CDR3 has 15 amino acids. Germline V gives CDR1 ENHRY, CDR2 SYGVKD. The CDR3 region has the DNA TGTGCCATCAGTCGGGGTCTCCCTTGGGATCAGCCCCAGCATTTT. This translates into CAISRGLPWDQPQHF.